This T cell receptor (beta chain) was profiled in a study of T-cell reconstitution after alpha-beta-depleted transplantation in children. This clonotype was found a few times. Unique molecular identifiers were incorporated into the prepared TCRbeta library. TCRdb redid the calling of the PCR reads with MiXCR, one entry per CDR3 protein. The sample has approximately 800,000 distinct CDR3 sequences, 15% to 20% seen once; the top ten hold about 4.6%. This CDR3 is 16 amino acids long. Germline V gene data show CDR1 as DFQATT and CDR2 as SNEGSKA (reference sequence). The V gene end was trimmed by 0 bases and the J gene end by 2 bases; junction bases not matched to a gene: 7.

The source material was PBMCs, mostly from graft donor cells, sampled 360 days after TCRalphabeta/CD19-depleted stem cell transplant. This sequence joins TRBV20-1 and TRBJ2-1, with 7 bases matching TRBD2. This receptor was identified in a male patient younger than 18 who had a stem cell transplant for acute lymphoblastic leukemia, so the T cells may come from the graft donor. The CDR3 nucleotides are TGCAGTGCTAGAGACGGTGGGCTAGCGGCCTACAATGAGCAGTTCTTC. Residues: CSARDGGLAAYNEQFF.